This T cell receptor beta chain was sequenced during a study of CD8 T cells in Susac syndrome. The CDR3 covers 15 residues. V was clipped by 4 bases and J by 4 bases; unmatched bases: 12. Germline values: CDR1 DFQATT, CDR2 SNEGSKA (reference sequence). Sequencing of TCR beta was undertaken in CD8+ and CD4+ T cells derived from blood. The multiple sclerosis controls consisted of treatment-naive patients with relapsing-remitting disease, either stable or active. Purification of the CD8+ and CD4+ T cells relied on negative isolation, and TEMRA cells underwent FACS enrichment. This clonotype was counted a single time. A quantity of about 0.5 to 1 ug RNA underwent reverse transcription using random hexamers. Multiplex immunoSEQ PCR targeted 54 Vbeta and 13 Jbeta TCR beta segments. MiXCR, run by TCRdb on the immunoSEQ multiplex PCR reads, gives a single entry per CDR3 protein. The table includes 170,000 or so distinct CDR3 sequences, approximately 95% detected once.

Sequenced: CD4+ T cells from PBMCs. This chain joins TRBV20-1 and TRBJ1-2; TRBD1 matches at 7 bases. This TCR derives from a human donor with multiple sclerosis. CDR3 sequence reads: CSATETGYRIYGYTF. The CDR3, as DNA: TGCAGTGCTACCGAGACAGGGTATCGGATCTATGGCTACACCTTC.